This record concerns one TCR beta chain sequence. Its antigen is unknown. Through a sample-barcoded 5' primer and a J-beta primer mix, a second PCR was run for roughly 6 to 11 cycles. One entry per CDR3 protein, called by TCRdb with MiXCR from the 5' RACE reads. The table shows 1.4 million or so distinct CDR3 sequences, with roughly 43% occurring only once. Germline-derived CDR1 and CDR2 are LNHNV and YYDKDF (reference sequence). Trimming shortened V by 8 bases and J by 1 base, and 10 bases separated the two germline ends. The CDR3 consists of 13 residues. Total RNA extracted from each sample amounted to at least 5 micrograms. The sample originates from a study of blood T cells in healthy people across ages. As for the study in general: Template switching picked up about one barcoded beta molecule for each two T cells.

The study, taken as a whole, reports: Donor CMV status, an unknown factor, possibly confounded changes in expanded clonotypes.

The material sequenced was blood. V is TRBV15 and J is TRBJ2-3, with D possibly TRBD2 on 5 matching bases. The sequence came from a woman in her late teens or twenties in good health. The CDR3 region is CATGPEGTDTQYF. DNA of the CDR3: TGTGCCACCGGACCGGAGGGCACAGATACGCAGTATTTT.